This TCR beta chain appears in the sequencing data of a study of T cell clonotyping in hematopoietic cell transplantation. Time point denoted: recipient sample about 28 days before transplant, after cytoreduction. The CDR3 spans 13 residues. With 1 base removed from V and 7 bases from J, the gap between germline ends came to 11 bases. The germline CDR1 and CDR2 sequences are SEHNR and FQNEAQ (reference sequence). The repertoire was sequenced with immunoSEQ multiplex PCR; TCRdb's copy has only in-frame clones and lacks some. The data show 25,000 to 35,000 clones, with roughly 91% seen just once and 2% to 2.5% held by the top ten.

The starting material was peripheral blood mononuclear cells, obtained before stem cell transplant. This rearrangement joins TRBV7-9 to TRBJ2-7; D gene ambiguous. The receptor comes from a man aged 50 to 60 with acute myeloid leukemia. Some clones in this sample may be carry-over from other donors' samples. In DNA, the CDR3 is TGTGCCAGCAGCTTAGGTGTGGCTGGAGAGCAGTACTTC. It is translated as CASSLGVAGEQYF. The full variable domain, with the rest looked up from reference TRBV7-9 and TRBJ2-7, is DTGVSQNPRHKITKRGQNVTFRCDPISEHNRLYWYRQTLGQGPEFLTYFQNEAQLEKSRLLSDRFSAERPKGSFSTLEIQRTEQGDSAMYLCASSLGVAGEQYFGPGTRLTVT.